These 17 T cell receptor beta chains originate from one sample sequenced in a study of CD8+ T cells in alopecia areata. Pooled cutaneous lymph node cells were sorted using CD4, CD8alpha, NKG2D, NKG2ACE and other markers. Extraction of RNA preceded its reverse transcription into cDNA, which served as the sequencing template. Assay: immunoSEQ multiplex PCR; the TCRdb copy retains only in-frame clones and omits some. Observed in the sample are about 270,000 clones, none of them singletons. Sequenced: CD4+ T cells sorted from a lymph node. Receptors were obtained from a C3H/HeJ mouse with alopecia areata. The strain bears MHC haplotype H2-k.

As to this clone: Germline and genes: mouse. The CDR3 goes on 4 residues after the read ends, and that part is filled in from the germline J gene. The chain uses TRBV13-2 and TRBJ2-1, with 9 bases identical to TRBD2. Per germline, CDR1 NNHNN and CDR2 SYGAGS (reference sequence). V lost 0 bases, J lost 5 bases, and 3 bases stayed unmatched. The CDR3 is made up of 15 amino acids. The DNA read from the CDR3 is TGTGCCAGCGGTGATGCACGACTGGGGGATGCT. Its translation: CASGDARLGDA. The entire CDR3 reads CASGDARLGDAEQFF.

This clone showed up just a few times. The genes and germline here are from mouse. The read ends 3 residues before the CDR3 terminus; that terminus is restored from the germline J gene. The V gene is TRBV19, the J gene TRBJ1-6, with 7 bases fitting TRBD1. TRBJ1-6 is an ORF; its function is uncertain. In germline, CDR1 is FNHDT, CDR2 SITEND (reference sequence). V shed 2 bases, J shed 2 bases, and the junction held 1 base outside the gene matches. CDR3 length: 15 residues. The CDR3 loop reads CASSMQGAYNSPLYF. The part of the CDR3 DNA that was read is TGTGCCAGCAGTATGCAGGGGGCCTATAATTCGCCC.

This clone occurred a few times. Mouse gene names and germline throughout. This CDR3 reads CASSTEDTQYF. CDR3 DNA (partial): TGTGCCAGCAGTACAGAAGAC. J is TRBJ2-5 and V is TRBV19, with D hard to call. The CDR3 end falls 4 residues outside the read, so it is completed with the germline J gene. CDR1 is FNHDT, CDR2 SITEND, per germline (reference sequence). The CDR3 has 11 residues.

A few counts support this clone. Gene names refer to mouse genes. Coverage ceases 3 residues before the CDR3 finishes, and the germline J gene fills in the end. At the DNA level, this CDR3 is encoded by other sequences in the same sample as well. The rearrangement uses TRBV5 and TRBJ1-6; 7 bases are a match to TRBD1. TRBJ1-6 belongs to the ORF category, with a function that is uncertain. Per the germline V gene, CDR1 is LGHNA and CDR2 is YNLKQL (reference sequence). V shed 4 bases, J shed 0 bases, and the junction held 3 bases outside the gene matches. CDR3 length equals 16 residues. CDR3 bases read: TGTGCCAGCAGCCCAGGGACAGATTCCTATAATTCGCCC. It yields the protein CASSPGTDSYNSP. The CDR3 reads in full as CASSPGTDSYNSPLYF.

This clone was counted between two and nine times. Gene names and germline match the mouse. Read data end 4 residues before the CDR3 end; the end is taken from the germline J gene. Within the sample, other DNA sequences also encode this same CDR3. V gene TRBV13-2 combines with J gene TRBJ2-1, with D possibly being TRBD1 (6 bases). Germline V gives CDR1 NNHNN, CDR2 SYGAGS (reference sequence). The CDR3 has 14 amino acids. Trimming took off 2 bases at V and 3 bases at J, with 9 bases between the two ends. CDR3 region: CASGDPGVYAEQFF. Incomplete CDR3 DNA: TGTGCCAGCGGTGACCCAGGGGTCTATGCT.

Details on this clone: Each gene name is a mouse one. Partial CDR3 DNA: TGTGCCAGCAGTATTCACTGGGGGGGGTAT. Translating gives CASSIHWGGY. The whole CDR3 sequence reads CASSIHWGGYEQYF. V usage is TRBV19 and J usage is TRBJ2-7; 10 positions match TRBD2. The observed sequence ends 4 residues before the CDR3 terminus, with the missing tail filled in from the germline J gene. Germline V gives CDR1 FNHDT, CDR2 SITEND (reference sequence). The CDR3 is made up of 14 amino acids.

Only a few counts were recorded for this clone. The germline and genes are mouse ones. The read ends 4 residues early relative to the CDR3; the germline J gene fills the gap. This rearrangement joins TRBV13-1 to TRBJ2-5, with 12 positions matching TRBD2. The V gene's germline CDR1 is NSHNY and CDR2 SYGAGN. The CDR3 contains 16 residues. V was pared by 2 bases and J by 2 bases, with 3 bases of the junction left unmatched. The CDR3 sequence is CASSEGLGGAQDTQYF. CDR3 bases read: TGTGCCAGCAGTGAGGGACTGGGGGGAGCCCAAGAC.

The sample holds a few counts of this clone. The gene symbols are mouse symbols. The CDR3 extends 4 residues past the end of the read, so its final part is completed from the germline J gene. J is TRBJ2-7 and V is TRBV13-1, with 8 bases matching TRBD1. The CDR3 consists of 12 residues. Per germline, CDR1 NSHNY and CDR2 SYGAGN. With V trimmed by 7 bases and J by 2 bases, 2 bases remained unmatched. CDR3 DNA, as far as it was read: TGTGCCAGCGCGGGACAGGCCTAT. It yields the protein CASAGQAY. The full CDR3 sequence reads CASAGQAYEQYF.

This clone was seen a handful of times. Gene names follow the mouse nomenclature. The read falls 4 residues short of the CDR3 end, and the missing part is taken from the germline J gene. The same CDR3 arises from other DNA sequences in this sample as well. The gene calls are TRBV1 and TRBJ2-5, with 8 nucleotides matching TRBD2. This CDR3 spans 15 amino acids. The germline CDR1 and CDR2 sequences are NSQYPW and LRSPGD (reference sequence). The chain's CDR3 is CTCSADRGGRDTQYF. The DNA read from the CDR3 is TGCACCTGCAGTGCAGATCGGGGGGGGCGAGAC.

Details on this clone: The germline and genes are mouse ones. Coverage ceases 4 residues before the CDR3 finishes, and the germline J gene fills in the end. The same CDR3 can be traced to other DNA sequences in this sample. V usage is TRBV5 and J usage is TRBJ2-5; D is perhaps TRBD1 (6 bases). The ends were cut back, 4 bases at V and 3 bases at J, with 8 bases in the middle. This CDR3 is built from 13 residues. The germline CDR1 and CDR2 sequences are LGHNA and YNLKQL (reference sequence). The sequenced part of the CDR3 DNA is TGTGCCAGCAGCCGGGGACAACAAGAC. Translating gives CASSRGQQD. The CDR3, in full, reads CASSRGQQDTQYF.

The sample holds a few counts of this clone. The listed genes are named as in mouse. From the germline J gene comes the end of the CDR3, since the read stops 4 residues before it. Other DNA sequences of this sample code for an identical CDR3. This rearrangement joins TRBV5 to TRBJ2-7; TRBD2 matches 10 bases. The CDR3 sequence is 14 residues long. J lost 2 bases, V lost 4 bases, and 2 bases had no gene match. Germline loops: CDR1 LGHNA, CDR2 YNLKQL (reference sequence). The sequenced CDR3 bases are TGTGCCAGCAGCCCGACTGGGGGGACCTAT. Residues: CASSPTGGTY. The entire CDR3 protein reads CASSPTGGTYEQYF.

Concerning this clone: These gene names are mouse names. Read data end 4 residues before the CDR3 end; the end is taken from the germline J gene. J is TRBJ2-3 and V is TRBV13-1; 9 positions match TRBD1. There are 14 residues in the CDR3. The V gene's germline CDR1 is NSHNY and CDR2 SYGAGN. Trimming took 6 bases from V and 0 from J; bases not matched to a gene: 2. CDR3 sequence: CASTQGASAETLYF. CDR3 bases read: TGTGCCAGCACACAGGGGGCTAGTGCAGAA.

This clone turned up a few times. All gene names here are mouse names. With the read ending 4 residues before the CDR3 end, the germline J gene is used to fill in that end. Different DNA sequences within this sample yield the same CDR3. The chain combines TRBV1 with TRBJ2-3, with TRBD2 identical over 7 bases. The CDR3 sequence is 15 residues long. The junction had 4 bases not matched to a gene; V was cut back by 3 bases and J by 1 base. Germline CDR1 and CDR2: NSQYPW and LRSPGD (reference sequence). The CDR3 DNA, read in part, is TGCACCTGCAGTGCTGCTGGGGGAGGTGCAGAA. Its translation is CTCSAAGGGAE. The CDR3 in full is CTCSAAGGGAETLYF. Variable domain in full (rest from reference TRBV1 and TRBJ2-3): VTLLEQNPRWRLVPRGQAVNLRCILKNSQYPWMSWYQQDLQKQLQWLFTLRSPGDKEVKSLPGADYLATRVTDTELRLQVANMSQGRTLYCTCSAAGGGAETLYFGSGTRLTVL.

As for this clone: It may be a read error: a sequence one base away is much more abundant. Mouse names are used for the genes. The missing CDR3 end, 4 residues past where the read stops, is filled in from the germline J gene. The chain recombines TRBV4 with TRBJ1-1; a weak D match, TRBD1 (5 bases). Germline CDR1 is LGHDT and CDR2 is YNNKQL (reference sequence). V dropped 6 bases and J dropped 0 bases, with 8 bases sitting between them. This CDR3 is 13 amino acids long. The CDR3 bases that were read are TGTGCCAGCAGGGACAATGCAAACACA. Its protein is CASRDNANT. The entire CDR3 protein reads CASRDNANTEVFF.

Turning to this clone: Gene names are mouse gene names. Sequencing ends 4 residues short of the CDR3 end; the germline J gene provides the rest. The genes are TRBV1 and TRBJ2-5; the match to TRBD1 covers 9 bases. CDR3 size: 14 residues. The V gene's germline CDR1 is NSQYPW and CDR2 LRSPGD (reference sequence). This chain's CDR3 is CTCSGGTGRDTQYF. The sequenced part of the CDR3 DNA is TGCACCTGCAGTGGGGGGACAGGGCGAGAC.

This clone came up a few times. Mouse gene names and germline throughout. The CDR3 goes on 4 residues after the read ends, and that part is filled in from the germline J gene. The genes are TRBV19 and TRBJ2-2, with D tentatively TRBD1 (5 bases). This CDR3 has 12 amino acids. CDR1 and CDR2 from the germline V gene are FNHDT and SITEND (reference sequence). CDR3 DNA (partial): TGTGCCAGCAAGAGGGGTAGCGGG. As protein: CASKRGSG. The whole CDR3 is CASKRGSGQLYF.

A remark on this clone: Gene names follow the mouse nomenclature. The read finishes 4 residues shy of the CDR3 end, and the germline J gene is used to complete it. V gene TRBV31 combines with J gene TRBJ1-4, with D unresolved. From germline, CDR1 is GKSSPN and CDR2 SITVG. The CDR3 runs to 12 residues. The sequenced part of the CDR3 DNA is TGTGCCTGGAGTCTCTGGGGCGAA. Translated: CAWSLWGE. The CDR3 as a whole reads CAWSLWGERLFF.